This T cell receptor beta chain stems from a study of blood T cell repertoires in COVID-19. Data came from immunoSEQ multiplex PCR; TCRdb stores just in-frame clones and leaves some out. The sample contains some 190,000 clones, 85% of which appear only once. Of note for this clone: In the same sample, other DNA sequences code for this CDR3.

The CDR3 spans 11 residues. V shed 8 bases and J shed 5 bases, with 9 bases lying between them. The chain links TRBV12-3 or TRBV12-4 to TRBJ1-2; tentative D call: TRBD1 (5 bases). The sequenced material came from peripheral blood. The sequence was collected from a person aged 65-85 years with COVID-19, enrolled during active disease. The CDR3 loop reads CASRGGYGYTF. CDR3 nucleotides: TGTGCCAGCCGGGGGGGTTATGGCTACACCTTC.